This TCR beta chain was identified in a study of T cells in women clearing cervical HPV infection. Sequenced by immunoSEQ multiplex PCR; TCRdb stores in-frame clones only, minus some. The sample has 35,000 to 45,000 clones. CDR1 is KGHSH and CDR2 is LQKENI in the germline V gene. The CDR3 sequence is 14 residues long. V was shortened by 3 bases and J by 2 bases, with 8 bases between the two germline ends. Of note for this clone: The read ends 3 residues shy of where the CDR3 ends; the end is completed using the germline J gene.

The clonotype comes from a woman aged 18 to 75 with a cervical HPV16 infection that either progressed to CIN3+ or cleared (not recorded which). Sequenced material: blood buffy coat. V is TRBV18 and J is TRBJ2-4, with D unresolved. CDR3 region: CASSPPVPKNIQYF. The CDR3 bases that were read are TGTGCCAGCTCACCCCCGGTGCCCAAAAACATT.